This TCR beta chain was obtained from a study of beta chain features in type 1 diabetes. Study outcomes and limitations: Any role of HLA type in TCRB rearrangement remained unresolved here.

Expressed TCRB transcripts were sequenced, since all the RNA that had been isolated was reverse transcribed. TCRdb keeps only in-frame clones here, not all; method: immunoSEQ multiplex PCR. The table includes under 500,000 clones, 30% detected once. This clone appeared a few times. No antigen is known for it. Germline V gene lookup returns CDR1 SQVTM and CDR2 ANQGSEA. V gave up 6 bases and J gave up 11 bases; unmatched junction bases: 10. CDR3 length: 13 residues. CD45RO/CCR7/CD25/CD127/CD95/CD27 staining was used to isolate CD4+ naive, central memory, regulatory and stem cell-like memory cells by sorting.

The TCR originated in a man between 18 and 35 years old in good health. The chain combines TRBV29-1 with TRBJ1-4; 9 bases align to TRBD1. The sequenced sample consisted of naive CD4+ T cells from blood. Written as DNA, the CDR3 is TGCAGCGTGGGGACAGGGATGCCGGTGAAACTGTTTTTT. Its translation is CSVGTGMPVKLFF. Together with reference TRBV29-1 and TRBJ1-4, the CDR3 gives the full variable domain: SAVISQKPSRDICQRGTSLTIQCQVDSQVTMMFWYRQQPGQSLTLIATANQGSEATYESGFVIDKFPISRPNLTFSTLTVSNMSPEDSSIYLCSVGTGMPVKLFFGSGTQLSVL.